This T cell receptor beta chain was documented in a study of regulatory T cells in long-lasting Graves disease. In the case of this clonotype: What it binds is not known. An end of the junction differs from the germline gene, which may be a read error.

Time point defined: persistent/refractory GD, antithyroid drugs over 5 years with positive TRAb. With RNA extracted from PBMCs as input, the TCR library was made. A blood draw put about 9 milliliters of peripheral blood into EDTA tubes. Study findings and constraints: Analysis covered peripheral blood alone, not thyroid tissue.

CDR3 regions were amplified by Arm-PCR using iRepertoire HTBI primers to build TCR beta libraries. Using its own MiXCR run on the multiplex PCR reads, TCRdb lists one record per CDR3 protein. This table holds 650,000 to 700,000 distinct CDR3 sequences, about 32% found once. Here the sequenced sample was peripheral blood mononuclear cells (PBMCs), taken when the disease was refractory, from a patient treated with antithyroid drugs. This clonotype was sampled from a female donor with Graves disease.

CDR3 amino acids: CASSQLYQETQYF. The CDR3 nucleotides read TGCGCCAGCAGCCAACTGTACCAAGAGACCCAGTACTTC. The chain links TRBV28 to TRBJ2-5; D not certain. The CDR3 extends over 13 amino acids. Germline values: CDR1 MDHEN, CDR2 SYDVKM.